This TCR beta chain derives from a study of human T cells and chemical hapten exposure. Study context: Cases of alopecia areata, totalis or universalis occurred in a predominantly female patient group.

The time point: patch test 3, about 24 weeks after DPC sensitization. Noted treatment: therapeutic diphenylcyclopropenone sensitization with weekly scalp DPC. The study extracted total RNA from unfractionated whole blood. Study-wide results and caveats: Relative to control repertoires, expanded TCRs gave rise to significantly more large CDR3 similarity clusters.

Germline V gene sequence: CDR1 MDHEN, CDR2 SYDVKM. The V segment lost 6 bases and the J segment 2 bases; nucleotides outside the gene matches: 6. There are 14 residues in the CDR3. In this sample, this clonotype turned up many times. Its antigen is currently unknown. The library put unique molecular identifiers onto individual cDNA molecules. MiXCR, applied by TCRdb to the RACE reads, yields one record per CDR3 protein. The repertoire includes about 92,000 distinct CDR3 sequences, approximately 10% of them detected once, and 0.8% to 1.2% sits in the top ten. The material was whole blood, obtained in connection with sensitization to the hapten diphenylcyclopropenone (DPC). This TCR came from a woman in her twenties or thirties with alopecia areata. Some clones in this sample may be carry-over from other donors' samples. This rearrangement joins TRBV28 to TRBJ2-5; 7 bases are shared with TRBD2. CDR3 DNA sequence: TGTGCCAGCAGAAGGGACTATTCACAAGAGACCCAGTACTTC. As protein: CASRRDYSQETQYF. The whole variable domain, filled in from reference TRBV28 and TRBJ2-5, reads DVKVTQSSRYLVKRTGEKVFLECVQDMDHENMFWYRQDPGLGLRLIYFSYDVKMKEKGDIPEGYSVSREKKERFSLILESASTNQTSMYLCASRRDYSQETQYFGPGTRLLVL.